This T cell receptor beta chain stems from a study of Ad26.COV2.S vaccination and SARS-CoV-2 variants. Study summary: Doses of Ad26.COV2.S were injected into muscle once or twice, 56 days apart.

Using immunoSEQ multiplex PCR, the repertoire was profiled, and TCRdb retains in-frame clones only, with some absent. The sample contains hundreds of thousands of clones, around 89% of which appear only once. Treatment described: around 19 received Ad26.COV2.S at low or high dose, single or two shots; about 5 received placebo; per-sample allocation not given. Each sample was drawn 63 days after the first injection (of vaccine or placebo). It was Wuhan-strain SARS-CoV-2 spike that the Ad26 vaccine vector expressed. The germline V and J ends were trimmed by 5 bases and 4 bases, with 17 bases remaining between them. This CDR3 contains 15 residues. Germline lookup yields CDR1 SGHNT and CDR2 YENEEA.

This receptor was taken from a person between 18 and 59 years old who received the Ad26.COV2.S COVID-19 vaccine or a placebo. The chain combines TRBV11-3 with TRBJ2-5; possibly TRBD2 for D (5 bases). This specimen was peripheral blood, taken in a trial of Ad26.COV2.S vaccine versus placebo. CDR3 DNA: TGTGCCAGCAGCCCTTCGGGATATTTGGGAGAGACCCAGTACTTC. Residues: CASSPSGYLGETQYF. Drawing the rest from reference TRBV11-3 and TRBJ2-5, the complete variable domain is EAGVVQSPRYKIIEKKQPVAFWCNPISGHNTLYWYLQNLGQGPELLIRYENEEAVDDSQLPKDRFSAERLKGVDSTLKIQPAELGDSAVYLCASSPSGYLGETQYFGPGTRLLVL.